These 13 T cell receptor beta chains came from one sample sequenced in a study of cytomegalovirus exposure and HLA in healthy donors. PCR amplification relied on 60 Vbeta primers (plus 13 Jbeta primers). Libraries were prepared by immunoSEQ multiplex PCR; TCRdb keeps only in-frame clonotypes and omits some of them. This sample has tens of thousands of clones, with just under 75% found just once. Sequences were obtained from PBMCs. The receptors here all came from a woman aged 25 to 39 in good health and CMV-seronegative.

The chain is built from TRBV7-9 and TRBJ1-1; D gene uncertain. Trimming removed 1 base at V and 0 bases at J, with 3 bases between. There are 13 residues in the CDR3. CDR1 and CDR2 (germline): SEHNR, FQNEAQ (reference sequence). The chain's CDR3 is CASSLVVNTEAFF. The CDR3 bases are TGTGCCAGCAGCTTAGTAGTGAACACTGAAGCTTTCTTT.

This clone showed up just a few times. V is TRBV5-4 and J is TRBJ1-3, with 7 bases matching TRBD1. J was trimmed by 2 bases and V by 3 bases; bases with no gene match: 5. This CDR3 comprises 15 residues. Germline V gene data show CDR1 as SGHNT and CDR2 as YYREEE (reference sequence). The CDR3 DNA is TGTGCCAGCAGCTCCCGACAGGGACCTGGAAACACCATATATTTT. This codes for CASSSRQGPGNTIYF.

The chain combines TRBV6-1 with TRBJ2-3; 8 positions agree with TRBD2. After removal of 6 bases from V and 6 bases from J, the junction contained 8 bases not matched to a gene. Looked up from germline, CDR1 is MNHNS and CDR2 is SASEGT. The CDR3 runs to 14 residues. The CDR3 DNA is TGTGCCAGCAGCACCAGCGGGAGCTTCGATACGCAGTATTTT. Translated: CASSTSGSFDTQYF.

The chain uses TRBV19 and TRBJ2-1; 8 bases map to TRBD1. Losses at the gene ends were 0 bases for V and 2 bases for J; bases not matched to a gene: 3. The CDR3 sequence is 16 residues long. CDR1 is LNHDA, CDR2 SQIVND, per germline (reference sequence). CDR3 sequence: CASSIDGRGPYNEQFF. The CDR3 coding sequence is TGTGCCAGTAGTATAGACGGCAGGGGGCCCTACAATGAGCAGTTCTTC.

The chain has TRBV18 and TRBJ1-4, with 9 bases identical to TRBD1. V was pared by 5 bases and J by 4 bases, with 5 bases of the junction left unmatched. The CDR3 consists of 15 residues. Germline CDR1 and CDR2: KGHSH and LQKENI. The CDR3 DNA sequence: TGTGCCAGCTCAGGAGGACAGGGGAATAATGAAAAACTGTTTTTT. As protein: CASSGGQGNNEKLFF.

This clone was counted only a few times. The junction departs from the called germline gene at one end, perhaps through a read error. The chain has TRBV6-1 and TRBJ2-3; D perhaps matches TRBD1 (6 bases). CDR1 is MNHNS and CDR2 is SASEGT in the germline V gene. The CDR3 has 12 residues. The CDR3 nucleotides are TGTGCCAGCAGGGGGGCAGGGATAGGTATGGATTTT. Translated: CASRGAGIGMDF.

The V call is TRBV15, the J call TRBJ2-5; no clear D gene. CDR1 is LNHNV, CDR2 YYDKDF, per germline (reference sequence). Trimming removed 1 base at V and 2 bases at J, with 5 bases between. The CDR3 runs 13 residues. The CDR3 DNA sequence: TGTGCCACCAGCAGAGTACAACAAGAGACCCAGTACTTC. Translated: CATSRVQQETQYF.

The genes are TRBV27 and TRBJ2-2; 15 nucleotides match TRBD2. Germline lookup yields CDR1 MNHEY and CDR2 SMNVEV (reference sequence). J gave up 1 base and V 3 bases, and 3 bases lay outside the gene matches. The CDR3 has 18 residues. The CDR3 DNA follows: TGTGCCAGCAGTTTCTCGGGACTAGCGGGAGGGAACACCGGGGAGCTGTTTTTT. This gives the protein CASSFSGLAGGNTGELFF.

A few counts support this clone. The chain uses TRBV2 and TRBJ1-3; 7 bases map to TRBD1. There are 17 residues in the CDR3. J lost 0 bases, V lost 6 bases, and 11 bases had no gene match. Germline CDR1 and CDR2: SNHLY and FYNNEI. The CDR3, as DNA: TGTGCCAGCAGAGACACCGGGACAGCCAGCTCTGGAAACACCATATATTTT. Translated: CASRDTGTASSGNTIYF.

This clone was counted only a few times. The chain joins TRBV5-1 to TRBJ2-5; 13 bases match TRBD2. J was trimmed by 4 bases and V by 4 bases; bases with no gene match: 7. The CDR3 loop spans 16 amino acids. The germline CDR1 and CDR2 sequences are SGHRS and YFSETQ. CDR3 DNA: TGCGCCAGCAGCACCGGACTAGCGGGAGATTCAGAGACCCAGTACTTC. This gives the protein CASSTGLAGDSETQYF.

The table lists this clone with a count of one. The chain links TRBV19 to TRBJ1-3; the D gene is possibly TRBD1 (5 bases). The CDR3 has 15 residues. V was trimmed by 8 bases and J by 0 bases, leaving 14 bases between them. CDR1 LNHDA and CDR2 SQIVND come from the germline V gene (reference sequence). CDR3 in DNA: TGTGCCAGTGGGATCAGGGATTACTCTGGAAACACCATATATTTT. Translating gives CASGIRDYSGNTIYF.

This clone was seen just once. This chain uses TRBV19 with TRBJ1-5; D not certain. This CDR3 is built from 16 residues. The germline V gene encodes CDR1 LNHDA and CDR2 SQIVND (reference sequence). V was pared by 5 bases and J by 3 bases, with 17 bases between. The CDR3 spells CASSVTTRPNNQPQHF. The CDR3 DNA reads as TGTGCCAGTAGTGTCACTACGAGGCCAAACAATCAGCCCCAGCATTTT. Together with reference TRBV19 and TRBJ1-5, the CDR3 gives the full variable domain: DGGITQSPKYLFRKEGQNVTLSCEQNLNHDAMYWYRQDPGQGLRLIYYSQIVNDFQKGDIAEGYSVSREKKESFPLTVTSAQKNPTAFYLCASSVTTRPNNQPQHFGDGTRLSIL.

The sample holds a few counts of this clone. The chain combines TRBV2 with TRBJ2-7; 12 positions agree with TRBD1. CDR3 size: 14 residues. Germline V gene data show CDR1 as SNHLY and CDR2 as FYNNEI. The V segment lost 7 bases and the J segment 4 bases; nucleotides outside the gene matches: 5. CDR3 in amino acids: CASIRGQGAYEQYF. The DNA of the CDR3 is TGTGCCAGCATCCGGGGACAGGGGGCGTACGAGCAGTACTTC.